This TCR beta chain was sequenced during a study of T cells in localized non-small cell lung cancer. Concerning this clone itself: Its antigen is unknown.

Study-wide findings and caveats: Sequencing was restricted to one tumor region; therefore, heterogeneity remains possible. Uninvolved adjacent lung, not tumor, had the highest T cell clonality. Adjacent lung exhibited a median of 57 among the 100 most abundant tumor clones.

Method: immunoSEQ multiplex PCR; TCRdb's copy keeps in-frame clones and lacks some. The sample holds about 76,000 clones; about four fifths are singletons and the top ten take 1% to 1.5%. This sequence was found in a female donor aged 60 or older with stage I lung adenocarcinoma. Sample: peripheral blood, taken before any cancer treatment.

CDR3 DNA: TGTGCCAGCAGCTTCCTAAGCGGGAGCGGGACCAATGAGCAGTTCTTC. Encoded protein: CASSFLSGSGTNEQFF. This rearrangement joins TRBV5-4 to TRBJ2-1; 8 nucleotides match TRBD2. The CDR3 has 16 residues. From germline, CDR1 is SGHNT and CDR2 YYREEE (reference sequence). The V segment lost 2 bases and the J segment 6 bases; nucleotides outside the gene matches: 10.